This TCR beta chain was captured in a study of cytomegalovirus exposure and HLA in healthy donors. About the study: The roughly 110 validation repertoires were produced on the same platform as the 700 or so repertoires of the first cohort. This was reported in a later analysis. Study-wide points: High specificity and sensitivity for cytomegalovirus status were reported for the classifier. The authors confirmed in vitro that three CMV-associated chains were specific for CMV antigens. The tendency of first-cohort TCR clusters to co-occur in the 130 or so validation repertoires was identified by a subsequent analysis.

On this clone itself: Its cognate antigen is unknown.

The CDR3 length is 15 residues. V dropped 1 base and J dropped 0 bases, with 9 bases sitting between them. Germline V gene sequence: CDR1 LNHDA, CDR2 SQIVND (reference sequence). Generated by immunoSEQ multiplex PCR, the TCRdb table keeps only in-frame clones and is missing some. The table has about 56,000 clones, around 93% seen once. The TCR sequence derives from a young woman in good health and CMV-seropositive. The chain recombines TRBV19 with TRBJ1-1; D call uncertain. The sequencing input was PBMCs. This chain's CDR3 is CASSIGYSMNTEAFF. The DNA of the CDR3 is TGTGCCAGTAGTATAGGGTACTCTATGAACACTGAAGCTTTCTTT. The full variable domain, in which reference TRBV19 and TRBJ1-1 provide the parts outside the CDR3, is DGGITQSPKYLFRKEGQNVTLSCEQNLNHDAMYWYRQDPGQGLRLIYYSQIVNDFQKGDIAEGYSVSREKKESFPLTVTSAQKNPTAFYLCASSIGYSMNTEAFFGQGTRLTVV.